Each of the 21 T cell receptor beta chains below was sequenced from the same sample in a study of CD8 T cells in ankylosing spondylitis. TCRdb processed the 5' RACE reads anew with MiXCR; each CDR3 protein has one entry. The table records about 130,000 distinct CDR3 sequences, roughly 8.8% of them present only once. Sample: blood, either unsorted or a sorted T cell fraction (not recorded which). These receptor sequences come from a male donor with ankylosing spondylitis or in good health (not recorded which).

Many counts were recorded for this clonotype. This CDR3 is CASSFGTDNYEQYF. The CDR3 region has the DNA TGTGCCAGCAGCTTCGGGACAGATAACTACGAGCAGTACTTC. The chain has TRBV11-1 and TRBJ2-7; 7 positions agree with TRBD1. Germline V gene data show CDR1 as SGHAT and CDR2 as FQDESV (reference sequence). V was clipped by 3 bases and J by 3 bases; unmatched bases: 5. The CDR3 totals 14 residues.

The CDR3 loop is CASSPGGLGTSAFF. In DNA, the CDR3 is TGTGCCAGCAGCCCGGGAGGTTTGGGGACCTCAGCTTTCTTT. The rearrangement uses TRBV7-9 and TRBJ1-1; D is possibly TRBD1 (5 bases). The V end was cut by 5 bases, the J end by 10 bases, with 20 bases between. The V gene's germline CDR1 is SEHNR and CDR2 FQNEAQ (reference sequence). This CDR3 comprises 14 residues. Based on the CDR3 plus reference TRBV7-9 and TRBJ1-1, the full variable domain is DTGVSQNPRHKITKRGQNVTFRCDPISEHNRLYWYRQTLGQGPEFLTYFQNEAQLEKSRLLSDRFSAERPKGSFSTLEIQRTEQGDSAMYLCASSPGGLGTSAFFGQGTRLTVV.

This clonotype was seen at least ten times. The rearrangement uses TRBV7-2 and TRBJ1-4; unclear D gene. Trimming removed 5 bases at V and 0 bases at J, with 10 bases between. Germline lookup yields CDR1 SGHTA and CDR2 FQGNSA. This CDR3 is 15 amino acids long. CDR3 nucleotide sequence: TGTGCCAGCAGCATAGACACTGCAACTAATGAAAAACTGTTTTTT. Its protein product is CASSIDTATNEKLFF. The whole variable domain, filled in from reference TRBV7-2 and TRBJ1-4, reads GAGVSQSPSNKVTEKGKDVELRCDPISGHTALYWYRQSLGQGLEFLIYFQGNSAPDKSGLPSDRFSAERTGGSVSTLTIQRTQQEDSAVYLCASSIDTATNEKLFFGSGTQLSVL.

This clonotype was found a few times. The chain uses TRBV7-2 and TRBJ2-7, with TRBD2 matching 9 bases. Per germline, CDR1 SGHTA and CDR2 FQGNSA. Trimming cost V 4 bases and J 2 bases; bases outside gene matches: 9. The CDR3 runs to 16 residues. CDR3 loop: CASSSGRLAATYEQYF. CDR3 coding DNA: TGTGCCAGCAGCTCCGGAAGACTAGCGGCCACCTACGAGCAGTACTTC.

This clonotype has at least ten counts. This CDR3 is CASSQVAGDQVEQFF. The CDR3 region has the DNA TGCGCCAGCAGCCAAGTAGCGGGAGATCAAGTTGAGCAGTTCTTC. The chain has TRBV4-1 and TRBJ2-1, with 9 bases identical to TRBD2. CDR1 is MGHRA, CDR2 YSYEKL, per germline. This CDR3 has 15 amino acids. J gave up 9 bases and V 1 base, and 7 bases lay outside the gene matches.

The chain combines TRBV7-2 with TRBJ2-7; D unclear. Germline loops: CDR1 SGHTA, CDR2 FQGNSA. This CDR3 is 13 amino acids long. Trimming cost V 6 bases and J 9 bases, with 18 bases left between them. CDR3 protein: CASRPQHFYVQYF. Written as DNA, the CDR3 is TGTGCCAGCAGGCCACAGCACTTCTATGTGCAGTACTTC.

J is TRBJ2-7 and V is TRBV20-1; 9 nucleotides align to TRBD2. J was trimmed by 1 base and V by 5 bases; bases with no gene match: 12. The CDR3 totals 16 residues. Germline loops: CDR1 DFQATT, CDR2 SNEGSKA (reference sequence). CDR3 in amino acids: CSALDIEREVSYEQYF. The CDR3 region has the DNA TGCAGTGCTTTAGACATCGAGCGGGAGGTTTCCTACGAGCAGTACTTC.

About this clonotype itself: Possible read error: a much larger clone is one base away. The chain uses TRBV5-1 and TRBJ2-6; D tentatively reads TRBD1 or TRBD2 (6 bases each). The CDR3 contains 16 residues. Germline assignment: CDR1 SGHRS and CDR2 YFSETQ. The chain's CDR3 is CASSLSGAAGANGLTF. CDR3 DNA: TGCGCCAGCAGCCTTTCGGGGGCCGCTGGGGCCAACGGCCTGACTTTC.

The chain couples TRBV20-1 to TRBJ1-5; D ambiguous. V was pared by 3 bases and J by 3 bases, with 9 bases between. Germline assignment: CDR1 DFQATT and CDR2 SNEGSKA (reference sequence). This CDR3 is built from 13 residues. The CDR3: CSARLDNNQPQHF. DNA for the CDR3: TGCAGTGCTAGGTTAGATAACAATCAGCCCCAGCATTTT.

Ten or more counts support this clonotype. The genes are TRBV3-1 and TRBJ1-5; D is unresolved. The CDR3 is 14 amino acids. Trimming removed 3 bases at V and 0 bases at J, with 6 bases between. The germline gives CDR1 LGHDT, CDR2 YNNKEL (reference sequence). The CDR3 DNA sequence: TGTGCCAGCAGCCAGGGATCTAGCAATCAGCCCCAGCATTTT. Protein sequence: CASSQGSSNQPQHF.

This clonotype was seen repeatedly, ten times or more. The chain has TRBV7-6 and TRBJ2-1; D uncertain. The V gene lost 5 bases and the J gene lost 0 bases, with 11 bases spanning the gap. Germline V gene sequence: CDR1 SGHVS, CDR2 FNYEAQ. The CDR3 sequence is 15 residues long. CDR3 loop: CASSSRRSSYNEQFF. CDR3 DNA: TGTGCCAGCAGCAGTCGACGAAGCTCCTACAATGAGCAGTTCTTC.

This clonotype was observed many times. The chain joins TRBV20-1 to TRBJ2-3, with D possibly being TRBD2 (6 bases). The CDR3 is 15 amino acids. From germline, CDR1 is DFQATT and CDR2 SNEGSKA (reference sequence). V was cut by 0 bases and J by 8 bases, with 18 bases left in between. CDR3 sequence reads: CSARDHGVTSRTQYF. The CDR3 DNA reads TGCAGTGCTAGAGATCATGGGGTGACTAGTCGTACGCAGTATTTT.

This clonotype was detected many times. The chain couples TRBV6-5 to TRBJ2-2; D uncertain. This CDR3 region has 15 residues. Germline values: CDR1 MNHEY, CDR2 SVGAGI. Trimming removed 1 base at V and 1 base at J, with 7 bases between. CDR3 nucleotides: TGTGCCAGCAGTTACTTTCCGGAGAACACCGGGGAGCTGTTTTTT. Translation gives CASSYFPENTGELFF.

This clonotype was counted at least ten times. The chain combines TRBV20-1 with TRBJ2-5; weak D call: TRBD1 (6 bases). This CDR3 contains 13 residues. Germline assignment: CDR1 DFQATT and CDR2 SNEGSKA (reference sequence). Trimming removed 3 bases from V and 5 bases from J, with 13 bases in between. The CDR3 spells CSASRDMGETQYF. The CDR3 coding sequence is TGCAGTGCTAGTAGGGACATGGGGGAGACCCAGTACTTC.

This clonotype appeared many times. The chain employs TRBV12-3 or TRBV12-4 and TRBJ1-2; possibly TRBD1 for D (6 bases). Trimming cost V 6 bases and J 0 bases, with 14 bases left between them. The CDR3 consists of 15 residues. This CDR3 is CASSSGAPSNYGYTF. CDR3 in DNA: TGTGCCAGCAGCTCAGGGGCGCCATCTAACTATGGCTACACCTTC.

This clonotype was counted many times. The rearrangement links TRBV6-2 or TRBV6-3 to TRBJ2-2; 8 nucleotides match TRBD1. CDR3 length: 15 amino acids. CDR1 and CDR2 (germline): MNHEY, SVGEGT. With 6 bases clipped from V and 1 base from J, the junction kept 4 bases outside the gene matches. The CDR3 nucleotides are TGTGCCAGCAGCACCGGGACAGGGAACACCGGGGAGCTGTTTTTT. The encoded protein is CASSTGTGNTGELFF.

A remark on this clonotype: This may be a read error: a much more frequent sequence differs by one nucleotide. The gene calls are TRBV5-1 and TRBJ2-3; 14 nucleotides align to TRBD2. The CDR3 is made up of 17 amino acids. Germline V gene sequence: CDR1 SGHRS, CDR2 YFSETQ. CDR3 nucleotide sequence: TGCGCCACCAGCTTGGCCCTCGGGACTAGCGGGGGAGATACGCAGTATTTT. Amino acid sequence: CATSLALGTSGGDTQYF.

The chain employs TRBV5-1 and TRBJ2-1, with TRBD1 identical over 8 bases. Germline CDR1 and CDR2: SGHRS and YFSETQ. The length of the CDR3 is 14 residues. V was pared by 3 bases and J by 3 bases, with 2 bases of the junction left unmatched. CDR3 nucleotides: TGCGCCAGCAGCTCGACAGGGGTCTACAATGAGCAGTTCTTC. This codes for CASSSTGVYNEQFF.

This clonotype has at least ten counts. The chain links TRBV7-2 to TRBJ2-1; 12 nucleotides agree with TRBD1. V shed 4 bases, J shed 2 bases, and the junction held 0 bases outside the gene matches. The CDR3 length is 15 residues. Germline values: CDR1 SGHTA, CDR2 FQGNSA. The DNA for the CDR3 is TGTGCCAGCAGCTGGGACAGGGGGCCCTACAATGAGCAGTTCTTC. Its protein is CASSWDRGPYNEQFF.

The CDR3: CASSQYVLGEDGYTF. The CDR3 bases are TGCGCCAGCAGCCAATACGTGCTTGGGGAGGATGGCTACACCTTC. This rearrangement joins TRBV4-3 to TRBJ1-2; D unclear. Germline CDR1 reads LGHNA; CDR2 reads YSLEER. This CDR3 is 15 amino acids long. Trimming shortened V by 2 bases and J by 6 bases, and 16 bases separated the two germline ends.

In its sample, this clonotype was seen many times. The rearrangement links TRBV9 to TRBJ2-5; no firm D call. Germline CDR1 and CDR2: SGDLS and YYNGEE. The CDR3 totals 13 residues. V was shortened by 0 bases and J by 0 bases, with 3 bases between the two germline ends. The CDR3 nucleotides read TGTGCCAGCAGCGTAGCGGACCAAGAGACCCAGTACTTC. This translates into CASSVADQETQYF.